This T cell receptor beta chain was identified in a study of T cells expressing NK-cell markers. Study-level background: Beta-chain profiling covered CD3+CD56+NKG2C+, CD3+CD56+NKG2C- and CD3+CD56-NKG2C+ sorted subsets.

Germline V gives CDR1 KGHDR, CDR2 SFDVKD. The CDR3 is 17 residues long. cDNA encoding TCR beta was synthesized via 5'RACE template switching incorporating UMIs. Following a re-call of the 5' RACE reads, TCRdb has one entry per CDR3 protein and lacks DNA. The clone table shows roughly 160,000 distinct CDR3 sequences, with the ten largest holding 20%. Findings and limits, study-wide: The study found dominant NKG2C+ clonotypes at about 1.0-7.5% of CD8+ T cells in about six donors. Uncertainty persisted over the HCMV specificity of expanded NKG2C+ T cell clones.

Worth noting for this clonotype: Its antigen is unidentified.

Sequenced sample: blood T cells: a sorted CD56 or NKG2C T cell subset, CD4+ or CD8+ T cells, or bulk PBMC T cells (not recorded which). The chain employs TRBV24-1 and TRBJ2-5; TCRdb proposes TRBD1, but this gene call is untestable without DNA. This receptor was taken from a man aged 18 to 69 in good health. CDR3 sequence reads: CATSDAASGQTQETQYF.